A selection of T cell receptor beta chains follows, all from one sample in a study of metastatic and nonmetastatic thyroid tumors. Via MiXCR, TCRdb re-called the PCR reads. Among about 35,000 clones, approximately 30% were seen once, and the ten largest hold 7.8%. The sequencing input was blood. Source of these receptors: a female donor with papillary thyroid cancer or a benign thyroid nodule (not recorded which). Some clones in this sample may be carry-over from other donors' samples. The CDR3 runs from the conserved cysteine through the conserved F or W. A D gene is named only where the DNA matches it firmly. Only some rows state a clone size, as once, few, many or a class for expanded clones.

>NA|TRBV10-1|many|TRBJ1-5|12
TGCGCCAGCAGCACAGGGAGCCAGCCCCAGCATTTT
CASSTGSQPQHF
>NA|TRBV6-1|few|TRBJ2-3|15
TGTGCCAGCAGTATGACAGGTAGTCTTCCAGATACGCAGTATTTT
CASSMTGSLPDTQYF
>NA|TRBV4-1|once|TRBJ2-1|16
TGCGCCAGCAGCCAAGGGCCAGGACGAGCCAGCAATGAGCAGTTCTTC
CASSQGPGRASNEQFF
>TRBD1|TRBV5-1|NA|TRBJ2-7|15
TGCGCCAGCAGCAATGGACAGGGGGACGGCAGCGATCAGTACTTC
CASSNGQGDGSDQYF
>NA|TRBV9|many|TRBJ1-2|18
TGTGCCAGCAGCGTAGAACCCCTCTTCGCTCCTTATAACTATGGCTACACCTTC
CASSVEPLFAPYNYGYTF
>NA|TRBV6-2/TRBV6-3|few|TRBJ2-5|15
TGTGCCAGCGGAACCCGGGACCGGTACCAAGAGACCCAGTACTTC
CASGTRDRYQETQYF
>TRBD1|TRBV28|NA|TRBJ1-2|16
TGTGCCAGCAACAGAAGGGGGCAGGTTCCAAACTATGGCTACACCTTC
CASNRRGQVPNYGYTF
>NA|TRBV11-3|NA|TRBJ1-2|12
TGTGCCAGCAGCTTGGGGGGAGATGGCTACACCTTC
CASSLGGDGYTF
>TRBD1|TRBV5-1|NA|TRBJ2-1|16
TGCGCCAGCAGCAAGGAACAGGGGGCGCGTAGCAATGAGCAGTTCTTC
CASSKEQGARSNEQFF
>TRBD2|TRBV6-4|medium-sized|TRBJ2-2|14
TGTGCCAGCAGTGACTCGCGGGGGGTCGGGGAGCTGTTTTTT
CASSDSRGVGELFF
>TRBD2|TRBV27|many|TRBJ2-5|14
TGTGCCAGCAGCCACGGGACTAGTCAAGAGACCCAGTACTTC
CASSHGTSQETQYF
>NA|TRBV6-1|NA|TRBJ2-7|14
TGTGCCAGCAGACAAGATGATATTTCCAACGAGCAGTACTTC
CASRQDDISNEQYF
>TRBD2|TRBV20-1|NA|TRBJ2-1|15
TGCAGTGCTCTCCGACTAGCGGGAGGGCCAAATGAGCAGTTCTTC
CSALRLAGGPNEQFF
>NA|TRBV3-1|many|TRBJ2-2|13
TGTGCCAGCAGCCAAGAGGGCACCGGGGAGCTGTTTTTT
CASSQEGTGELFF
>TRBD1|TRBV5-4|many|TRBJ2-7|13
TGTGCCAGCAGGGACAGGGGCCATCGGGAGCAGTACTTC
CASRDRGHREQYF